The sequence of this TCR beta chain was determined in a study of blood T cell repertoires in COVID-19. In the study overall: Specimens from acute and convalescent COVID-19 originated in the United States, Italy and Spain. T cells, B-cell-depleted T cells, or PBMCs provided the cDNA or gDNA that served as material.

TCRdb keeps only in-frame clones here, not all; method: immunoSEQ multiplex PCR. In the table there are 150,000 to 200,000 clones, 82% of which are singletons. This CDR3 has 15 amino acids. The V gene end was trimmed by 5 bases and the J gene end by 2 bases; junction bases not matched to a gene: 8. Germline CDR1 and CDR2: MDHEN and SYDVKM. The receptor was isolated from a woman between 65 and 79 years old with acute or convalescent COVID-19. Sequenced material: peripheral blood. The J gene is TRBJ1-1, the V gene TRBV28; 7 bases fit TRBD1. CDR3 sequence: CASSPRGGANTEAFF. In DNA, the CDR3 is TGTGCCAGCAGTCCCAGAGGGGGCGCAAACACTGAAGCTTTCTTT.